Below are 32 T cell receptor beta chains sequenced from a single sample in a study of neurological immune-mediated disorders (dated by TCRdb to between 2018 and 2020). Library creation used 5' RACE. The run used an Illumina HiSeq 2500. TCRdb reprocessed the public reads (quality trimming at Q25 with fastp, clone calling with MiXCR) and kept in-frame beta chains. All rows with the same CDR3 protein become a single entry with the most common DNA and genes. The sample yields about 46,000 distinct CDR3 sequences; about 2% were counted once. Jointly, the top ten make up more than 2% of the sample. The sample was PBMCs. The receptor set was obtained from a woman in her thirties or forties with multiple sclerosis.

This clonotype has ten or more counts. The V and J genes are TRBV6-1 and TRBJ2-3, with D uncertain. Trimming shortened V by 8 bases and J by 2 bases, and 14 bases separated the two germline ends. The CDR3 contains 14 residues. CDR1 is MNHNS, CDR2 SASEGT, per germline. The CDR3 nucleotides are TGTGCCAGCCTCCGAGACACCACCACAGATACGCAGTATTTT. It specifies CASLRDTTTDTQYF.

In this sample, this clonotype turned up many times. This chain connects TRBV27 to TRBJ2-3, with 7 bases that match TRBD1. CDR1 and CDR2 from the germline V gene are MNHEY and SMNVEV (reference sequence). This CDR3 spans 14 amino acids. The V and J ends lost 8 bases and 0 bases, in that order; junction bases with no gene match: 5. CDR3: CASAMTGSTDTQYF. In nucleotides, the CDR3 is TGTGCCAGCGCCATGACAGGGAGCACAGATACGCAGTATTTT.

CDR3 sequence reads: CAWTTGPEQYF. CDR3 bases: TGTGCCTGGACTACAGGCCCCGAGCAGTACTTC. The chain employs TRBV30 and TRBJ2-7, with D possibly TRBD1 on 5 matching bases. With 4 bases removed from V and 6 bases from J, the gap between germline ends came to 10 bases. There are 11 residues in the CDR3. From germline, CDR1 is GTSNPN and CDR2 SVGIG (reference sequence).

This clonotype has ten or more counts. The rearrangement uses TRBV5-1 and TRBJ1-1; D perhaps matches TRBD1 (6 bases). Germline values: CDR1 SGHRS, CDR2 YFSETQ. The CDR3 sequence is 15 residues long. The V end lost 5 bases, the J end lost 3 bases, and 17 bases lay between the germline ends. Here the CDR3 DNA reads TGCGCCAGCAGTCAATCATCGGCAGGGGACACTGAAGCTTTCTTT. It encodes CASSQSSAGDTEAFF.

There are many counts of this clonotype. The CDR3 coding sequence is TGTGCCAGCAGCTCTCGCTTTGACAGGGGGACGAACACCGGGGAGCTGTTTTTT. Translation: CASSSRFDRGTNTGELFF. The genes are TRBV7-9 and TRBJ2-2; 9 nucleotides align to TRBD1. The CDR3 covers 18 residues. The V gene end was trimmed by 4 bases and the J gene end by 0 bases; junction bases not matched to a gene: 9. Germline V gene data show CDR1 as SEHNR and CDR2 as FQNEAQ (reference sequence).

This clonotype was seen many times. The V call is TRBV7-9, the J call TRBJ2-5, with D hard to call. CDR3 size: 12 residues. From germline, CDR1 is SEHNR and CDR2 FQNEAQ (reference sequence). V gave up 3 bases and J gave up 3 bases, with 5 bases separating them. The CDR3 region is CASSFGEETQYF. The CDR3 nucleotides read TGTGCCAGCAGCTTTGGGGAAGAGACCCAGTACTTC.

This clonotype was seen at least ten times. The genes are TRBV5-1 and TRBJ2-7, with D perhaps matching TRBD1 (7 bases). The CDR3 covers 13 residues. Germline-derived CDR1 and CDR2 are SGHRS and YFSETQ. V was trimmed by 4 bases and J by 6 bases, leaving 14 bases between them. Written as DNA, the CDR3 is TGCGCCAGCAGCGCTCCCAGGGGGGTCGAGCAGTACTTC. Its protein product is CASSAPRGVEQYF. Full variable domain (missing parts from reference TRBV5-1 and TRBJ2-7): KAGVTQTPRYLIKTRGQQVTLSCSPISGHRSVSWYQQTPGQGLQFLFEYFSETQRNKGNFPGRFSGRQFSNSRSEMNVSTLELGDSALYLCASSAPRGVEQYFGPGTRLTVT.

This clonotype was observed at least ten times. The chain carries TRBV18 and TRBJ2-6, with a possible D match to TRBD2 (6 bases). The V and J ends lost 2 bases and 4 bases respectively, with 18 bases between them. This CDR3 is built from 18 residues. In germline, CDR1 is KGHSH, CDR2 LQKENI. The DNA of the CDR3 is TGTGCCAGCTCACCATTGACTAGAGGGGCCACAGGGGCCAACGTCCTGACTTTC. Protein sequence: CASSPLTRGATGANVLTF. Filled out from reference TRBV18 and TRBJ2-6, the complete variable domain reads NAGVMQNPRHLVRRRGQEARLRCSPMKGHSHVYWYRQLPEEGLKFMVYLQKENIIDESGMPKERFSAEFPKEGPSILRIQQVVRGDSAAYFCASSPLTRGATGANVLTFGAGSRLTVL.

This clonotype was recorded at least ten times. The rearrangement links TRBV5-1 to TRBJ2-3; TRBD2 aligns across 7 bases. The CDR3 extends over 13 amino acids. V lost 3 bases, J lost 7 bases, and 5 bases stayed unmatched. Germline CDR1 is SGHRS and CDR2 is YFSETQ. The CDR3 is CASSSPGGYTQYF. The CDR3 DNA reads TGCGCCAGCAGCTCTCCGGGGGGATATACGCAGTATTTT.

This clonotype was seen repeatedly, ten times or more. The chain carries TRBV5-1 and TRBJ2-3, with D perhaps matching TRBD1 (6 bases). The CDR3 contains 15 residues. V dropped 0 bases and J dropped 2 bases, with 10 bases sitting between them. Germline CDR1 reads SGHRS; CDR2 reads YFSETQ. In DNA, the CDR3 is TGCGCCAGCAGCTTGGTCGACAGGTTCACAGATACGCAGTATTTT. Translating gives CASSLVDRFTDTQYF. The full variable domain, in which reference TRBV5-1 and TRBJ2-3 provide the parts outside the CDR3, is KAGVTQTPRYLIKTRGQQVTLSCSPISGHRSVSWYQQTPGQGLQFLFEYFSETQRNKGNFPGRFSGRQFSNSRSEMNVSTLELGDSALYLCASSLVDRFTDTQYFGPGTRLTVL.

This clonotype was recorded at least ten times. The CDR3 DNA sequence: TGCGCCAGCAGCCGAGGGACGGCGAACTATGGCTACACCTTC. It encodes CASSRGTANYGYTF. This chain joins TRBV5-1 and TRBJ1-2, with D tentatively TRBD1 (5 bases). The CDR3 totals 14 residues. CDR1 and CDR2 from the germline V gene are SGHRS and YFSETQ. V was pared by 4 bases and J by 2 bases, with 12 bases between.

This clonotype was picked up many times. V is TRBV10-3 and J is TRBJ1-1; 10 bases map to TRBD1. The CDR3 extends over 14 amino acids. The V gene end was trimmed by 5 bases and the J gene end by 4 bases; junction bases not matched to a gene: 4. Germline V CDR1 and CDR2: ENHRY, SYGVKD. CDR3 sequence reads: CAISTGQGGTEAFF. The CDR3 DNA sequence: TGTGCCATCAGTACCGGACAGGGGGGCACTGAAGCTTTCTTT.

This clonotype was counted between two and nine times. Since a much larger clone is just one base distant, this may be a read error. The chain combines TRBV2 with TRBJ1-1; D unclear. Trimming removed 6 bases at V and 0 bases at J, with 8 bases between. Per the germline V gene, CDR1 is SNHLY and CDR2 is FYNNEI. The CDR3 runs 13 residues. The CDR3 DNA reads TGTGCCAGCAGGGGAAAGGTGAACACTGAAGCTTTCTTT. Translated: CASRGKVNTEAFF.

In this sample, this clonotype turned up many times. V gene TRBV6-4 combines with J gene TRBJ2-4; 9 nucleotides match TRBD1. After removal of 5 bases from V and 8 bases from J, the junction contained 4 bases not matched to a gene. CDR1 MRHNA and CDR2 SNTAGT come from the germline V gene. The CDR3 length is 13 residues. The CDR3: CASSHDRGDIQYF. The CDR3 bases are TGTGCCAGCAGTCACGACAGGGGGGACATTCAGTACTTC.

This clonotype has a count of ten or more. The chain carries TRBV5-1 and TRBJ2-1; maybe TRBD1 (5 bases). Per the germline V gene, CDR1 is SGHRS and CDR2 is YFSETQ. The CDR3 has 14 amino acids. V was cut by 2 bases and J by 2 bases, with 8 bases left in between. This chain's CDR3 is CASSFRATYNEQFF. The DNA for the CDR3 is TGCGCCAGCAGCTTCAGGGCTACCTACAATGAGCAGTTCTTC. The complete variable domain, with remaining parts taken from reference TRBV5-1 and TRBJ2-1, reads KAGVTQTPRYLIKTRGQQVTLSCSPISGHRSVSWYQQTPGQGLQFLFEYFSETQRNKGNFPGRFSGRQFSNSRSEMNVSTLELGDSALYLCASSFRATYNEQFFGPGTRLTVL.

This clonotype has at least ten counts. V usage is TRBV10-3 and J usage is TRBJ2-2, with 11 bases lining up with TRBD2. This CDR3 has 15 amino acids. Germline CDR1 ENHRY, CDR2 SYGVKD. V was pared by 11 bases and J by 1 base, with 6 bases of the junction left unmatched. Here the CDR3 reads CAVGTSGENTGELFF. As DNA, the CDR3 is TGTGCCGTCGGGACTAGCGGAGAGAACACCGGGGAGCTGTTTTTT.

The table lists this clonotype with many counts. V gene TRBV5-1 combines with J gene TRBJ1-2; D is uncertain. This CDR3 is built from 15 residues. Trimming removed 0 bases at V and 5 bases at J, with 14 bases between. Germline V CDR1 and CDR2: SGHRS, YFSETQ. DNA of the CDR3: TGCGCCAGCAGCTTGGACCTGGTTCTCGGGTATGGCTACACCTTC. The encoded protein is CASSLDLVLGYGYTF.

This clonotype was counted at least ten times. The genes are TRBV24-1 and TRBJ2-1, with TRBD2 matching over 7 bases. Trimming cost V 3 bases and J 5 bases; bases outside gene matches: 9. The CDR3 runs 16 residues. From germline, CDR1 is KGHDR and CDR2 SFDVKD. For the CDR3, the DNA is TGTGCCACCAGTGATCCTAGACGGGGGGTGGACAATGAGCAGTTCTTC. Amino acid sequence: CATSDPRRGVDNEQFF.

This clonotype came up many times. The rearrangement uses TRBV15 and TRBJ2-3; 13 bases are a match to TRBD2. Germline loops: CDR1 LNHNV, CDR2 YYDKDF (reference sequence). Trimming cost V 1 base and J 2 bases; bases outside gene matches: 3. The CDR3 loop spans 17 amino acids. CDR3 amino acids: CATSRGGTSGNTDTQYF. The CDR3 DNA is TGTGCCACCAGCAGAGGCGGGACTAGCGGGAACACAGATACGCAGTATTTT.

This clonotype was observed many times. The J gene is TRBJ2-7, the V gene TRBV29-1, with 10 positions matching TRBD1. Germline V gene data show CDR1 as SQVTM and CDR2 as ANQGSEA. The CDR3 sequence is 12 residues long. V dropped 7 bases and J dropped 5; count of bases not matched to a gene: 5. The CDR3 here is CSGGGQGDEQYF. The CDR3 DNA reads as TGCAGCGGGGGAGGACAGGGGGACGAGCAGTACTTC.

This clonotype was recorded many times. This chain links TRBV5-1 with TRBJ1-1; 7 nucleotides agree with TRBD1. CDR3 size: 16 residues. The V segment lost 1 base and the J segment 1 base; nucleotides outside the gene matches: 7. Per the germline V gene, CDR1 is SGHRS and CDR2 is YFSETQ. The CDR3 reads CASSLYRGSTNTEAFF. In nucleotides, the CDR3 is TGCGCCAGCAGCTTGTACAGGGGTTCTACGAACACTGAAGCTTTCTTT.

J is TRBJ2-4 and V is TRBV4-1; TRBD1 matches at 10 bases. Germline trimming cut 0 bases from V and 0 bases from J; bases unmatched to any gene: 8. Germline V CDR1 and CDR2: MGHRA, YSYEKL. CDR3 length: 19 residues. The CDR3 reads CASSQDDRTGGRAKNIQYF. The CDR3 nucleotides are TGCGCCAGCAGCCAAGACGATAGGACAGGGGGGAGAGCCAAAAACATTCAGTACTTC.

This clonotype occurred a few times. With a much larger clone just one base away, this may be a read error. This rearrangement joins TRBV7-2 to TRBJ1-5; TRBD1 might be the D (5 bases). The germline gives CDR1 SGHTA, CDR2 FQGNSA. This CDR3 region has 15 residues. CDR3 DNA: TGTGCCAGCAGCAGGCGGGACGGCAGCAATCAGCCCCAGAATTTT. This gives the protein CASSRRDGSNQPQNF.

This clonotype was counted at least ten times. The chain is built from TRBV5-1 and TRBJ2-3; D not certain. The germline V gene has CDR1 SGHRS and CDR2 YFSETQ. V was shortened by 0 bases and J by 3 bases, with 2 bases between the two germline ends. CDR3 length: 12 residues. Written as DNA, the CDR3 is TGCGCCAGCAGCTTGGAAACAGATACGCAGTATTTT. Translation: CASSLETDTQYF.

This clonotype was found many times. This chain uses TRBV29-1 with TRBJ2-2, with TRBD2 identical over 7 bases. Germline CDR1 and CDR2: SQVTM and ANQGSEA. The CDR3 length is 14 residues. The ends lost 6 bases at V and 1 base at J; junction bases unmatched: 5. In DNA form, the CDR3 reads TGCAGCGTCTCCCGGGGGGTGAACACCGGGGAGCTGTTTTTT. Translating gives CSVSRGVNTGELFF.

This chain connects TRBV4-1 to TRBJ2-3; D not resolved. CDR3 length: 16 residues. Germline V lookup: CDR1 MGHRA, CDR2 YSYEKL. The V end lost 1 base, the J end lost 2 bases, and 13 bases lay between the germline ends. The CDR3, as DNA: TGCGCCAGCAGCCAAGTACGCAGTGCCCTCACAGATACGCAGTATTTT. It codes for CASSQVRSALTDTQYF.

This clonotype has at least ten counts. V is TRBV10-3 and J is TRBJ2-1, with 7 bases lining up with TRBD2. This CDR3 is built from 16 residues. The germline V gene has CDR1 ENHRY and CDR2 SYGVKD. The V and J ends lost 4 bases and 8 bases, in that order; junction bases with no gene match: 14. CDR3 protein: CAISGVQRGITDEQFF. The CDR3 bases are TGTGCCATCAGTGGGGTGCAGCGGGGCATTACGGATGAGCAGTTCTTC.

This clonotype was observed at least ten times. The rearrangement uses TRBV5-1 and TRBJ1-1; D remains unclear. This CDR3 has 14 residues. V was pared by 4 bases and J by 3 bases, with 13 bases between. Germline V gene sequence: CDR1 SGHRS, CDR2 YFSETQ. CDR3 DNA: TGCGCCAGCAGCAAGGACGGAACTTACACTGAAGCTTTCTTT. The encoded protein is CASSKDGTYTEAFF.

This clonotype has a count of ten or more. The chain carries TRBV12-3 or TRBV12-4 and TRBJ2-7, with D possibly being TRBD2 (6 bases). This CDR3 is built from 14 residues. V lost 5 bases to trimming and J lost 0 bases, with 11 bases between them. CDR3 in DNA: TGTGCCAGCAGTCCCGGGACTCTCTCCTACGAGCAGTACTTC. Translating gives CASSPGTLSYEQYF.

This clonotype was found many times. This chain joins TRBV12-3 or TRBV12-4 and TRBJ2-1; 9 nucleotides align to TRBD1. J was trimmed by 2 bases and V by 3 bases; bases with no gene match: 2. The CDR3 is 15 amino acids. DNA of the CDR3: TGTGCCAGCAGTTTCGACAGGGGGACCTACAATGAGCAGTTCTTC. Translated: CASSFDRGTYNEQFF.

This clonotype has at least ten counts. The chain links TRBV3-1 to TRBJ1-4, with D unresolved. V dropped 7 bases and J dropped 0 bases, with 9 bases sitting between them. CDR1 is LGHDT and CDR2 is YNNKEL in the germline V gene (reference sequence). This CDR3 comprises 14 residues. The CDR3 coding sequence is TGTGCCAGCACCCCCCGGACAACTAATGAAAAACTGTTTTTT. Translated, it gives CASTPRTTNEKLFF.

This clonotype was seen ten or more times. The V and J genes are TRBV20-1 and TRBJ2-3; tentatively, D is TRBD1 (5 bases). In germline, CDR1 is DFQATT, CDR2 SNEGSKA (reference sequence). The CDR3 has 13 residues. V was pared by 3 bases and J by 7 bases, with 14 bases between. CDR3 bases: TGCAGTGCTAGGGTTCGGTGGGGCAATACGCAGTATTTT. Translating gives CSARVRWGNTQYF.